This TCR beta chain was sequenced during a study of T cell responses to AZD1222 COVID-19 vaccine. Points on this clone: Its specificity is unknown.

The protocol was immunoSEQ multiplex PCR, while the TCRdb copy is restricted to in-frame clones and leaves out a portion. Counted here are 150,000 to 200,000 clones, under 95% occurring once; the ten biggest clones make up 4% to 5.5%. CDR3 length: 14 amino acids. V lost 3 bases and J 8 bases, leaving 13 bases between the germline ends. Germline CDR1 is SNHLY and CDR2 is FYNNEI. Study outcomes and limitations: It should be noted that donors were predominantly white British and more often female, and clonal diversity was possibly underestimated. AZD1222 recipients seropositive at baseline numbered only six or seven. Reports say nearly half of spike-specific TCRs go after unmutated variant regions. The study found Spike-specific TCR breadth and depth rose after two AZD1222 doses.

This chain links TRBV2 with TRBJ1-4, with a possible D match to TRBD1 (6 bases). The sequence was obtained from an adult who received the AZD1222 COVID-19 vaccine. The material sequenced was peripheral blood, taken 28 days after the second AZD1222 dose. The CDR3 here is CASSDLGAGEKLFF. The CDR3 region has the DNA TGTGCCAGCAGTGACCTGGGGGCGGGGGAAAAACTGTTTTTT.